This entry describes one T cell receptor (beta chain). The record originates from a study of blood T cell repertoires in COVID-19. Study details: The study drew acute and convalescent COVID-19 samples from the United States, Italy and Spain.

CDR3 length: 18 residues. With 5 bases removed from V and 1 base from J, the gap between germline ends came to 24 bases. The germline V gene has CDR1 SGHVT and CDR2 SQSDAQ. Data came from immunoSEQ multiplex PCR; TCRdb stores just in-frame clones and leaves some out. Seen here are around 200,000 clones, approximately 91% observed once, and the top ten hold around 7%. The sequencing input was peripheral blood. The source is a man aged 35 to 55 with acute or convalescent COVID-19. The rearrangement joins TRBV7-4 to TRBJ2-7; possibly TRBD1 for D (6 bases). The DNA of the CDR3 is TGTGCCAGCAGCGGCCGGGACACCTTACTCCAACTTTCCTACGAGCAGTACTTC. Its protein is CASSGRDTLLQLSYEQYF. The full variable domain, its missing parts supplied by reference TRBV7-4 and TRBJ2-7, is GAGVSQSPRYKVAKRGRDVALRCDSISGHVTLYWYRQTLGQGSEVLTYSQSDAQRDKSGRPSGRFSAERPERSVSTLKIQRTEQGDSAVYLCASSGRDTLLQLSYEQYFGPGTRLTVT.